This TCR beta chain was recovered during a study of blood T cell repertoires in COVID-19. At the level of the study: Samples representing acute and convalescent COVID-19 were sourced from the United States, Italy and Spain.

TCRdb's table, derived via immunoSEQ multiplex PCR, lists solely in-frame clones and lacks some. The top ten clones hold more than 0.8% of a sample with fewer than 80,000 clones, approximately 86% of them seen once. Germline CDR1 reads SNHLY; CDR2 reads FYNNEI. This CDR3 is 14 amino acids long. Trimming at V came to 6 bases and at J to 6 bases, leaving 4 bases not matched to a gene. The receptor comes from a man aged 65-85 years with acute or convalescent COVID-19. The chain employs TRBV2 and TRBJ1-4, with 10 bases aligning to TRBD1. The specimen sequenced was peripheral blood. Here the CDR3 reads CASSRQGADEKLFF. The CDR3 DNA is TGTGCCAGCAGCCGACAGGGGGCAGATGAAAAACTGTTTTTT.